Within the sample, the clone carrying this T cell receptor beta chain is medium-sized (0.01 to 0.1%). Its antigen is unknown. Sequencing was performed with immunoSEQ multiplex PCR; in TCRdb, only in-frame clones are kept and a portion is missing. The repertoire holds 100,000 to 150,000 clones, with just over 85% as singletons. The sample originates from a study of T cell responses to AZD1222 COVID-19 vaccine. The study's findings and limits: Donor demographics were predominantly white British with a female majority; clonal diversity may be underestimated.

Trimming took 4 bases from V and 7 from J, leaving 14 bases between them. The V gene's germline CDR1 is WNHNN and CDR2 SYGVQD (reference sequence). There are 14 residues in the CDR3. The chain carries TRBV10-1 and TRBJ2-1, with D possibly being TRBD2 (6 bases). The sequences come from peripheral blood, collected on day 0 of AZD1222 vaccination. This sequence was found in an adult in good health. The CDR3 DNA reads TGCGCCAGCAGTGGACGGGAGTGGGGGAATGAGCAGTTCTTC. Protein product: CASSGREWGNEQFF.